The clone carrying this T cell receptor (beta chain) has only one observation. Its antigen remains unidentified. The sample originates from a study of T cell responses to AZD1222 COVID-19 vaccine. The CDR3 covers 17 residues. Trimming removed 0 bases from V and 1 base from J, with 12 bases in between. Per the germline V gene, CDR1 is LNHNV and CDR2 is YYDKDF (reference sequence). Sequencing was performed with immunoSEQ multiplex PCR; in TCRdb, only in-frame clones are kept and a portion is missing. The sample lists more than 100,000 clones, around 90% seen once, with 20% to 25% in the top ten. Whole-study findings and limits: Repertoires were sampled only after the peak T cell response.

The chain has TRBV15 and TRBJ2-2; TRBD1 or TRBD2 may be the D gene (5 bases each). The sequence was obtained from an adult in good health. The sample consisted of peripheral blood, taken on day 0 of AZD1222 vaccination. In DNA form, the CDR3 reads TGTGCCACCAGCAGAGATCACGGGACCGGGAACACCGGGGAGCTGTTTTTT. Translated: CATSRDHGTGNTGELFF.